The 16 T cell receptor beta chains reported below all come from one sample, sequenced in a study of identical twins. Each CDR3 protein is one row after TCRdb ran MiXCR on the 5' RACE reads. The data contain 430,000 or so distinct CDR3 sequences, approximately 24% of them singletons. These sequences were also reported in another study, on T cells expressing NK-cell markers.

The sequenced material came from CD4+ T cells sorted from blood. The receptors come from a woman under 30 in good health.

This chain links TRBV6-1 with TRBJ2-5; TRBD2 matches 8 bases. The CDR3 consists of 15 residues. Germline V lookup: CDR1 MNHNS, CDR2 SASEGT. Losses at the gene ends were 6 bases for V and 10 bases for J; bases not matched to a gene: 16. DNA for the CDR3: TGTGCCAGCAGCTTTATAGCGGGGCCCGACAGAGACCAGTACTTC. Translating it yields CASSFIAGPDRDQYF.

The chain couples TRBV7-8 to TRBJ2-1, with 9 bases aligning to TRBD2. V was clipped by 5 bases and J by 6 bases; unmatched bases: 11. The CDR3 totals 16 residues. CDR1 is SGHVS and CDR2 is FQNEAQ in the germline V gene. The CDR3: CASSLVPGLATNEQFF. In DNA form, the CDR3 reads TGTGCCAGCAGCCTAGTCCCGGGACTAGCTACCAATGAGCAGTTCTTC.

This clonotype has a handful of counts. This sequence joins TRBV20-1 and TRBJ2-3; the match to TRBD2 covers 11 bases. V lost 4 bases and J lost 3; bases outside the gene matches: 15. CDR1 and CDR2 from the germline V gene are DFQATT and SNEGSKA (reference sequence). The CDR3 runs to 18 residues. CDR3 loop: CSATRVFRTSGRTDTQYF. The CDR3 DNA follows: TGCAGTGCTACCAGGGTTTTTCGGACTAGCGGGCGGACAGATACGCAGTATTTT.

The chain's CDR3 is CSAMGTEAFF. Here the CDR3 DNA reads TGCAGTGCTATGGGTACTGAAGCTTTCTTT. The chain is built from TRBV20-1 and TRBJ1-1; D call uncertain. V shed 4 bases and J shed 5 bases, with 5 bases lying between them. The CDR3 is 10 amino acids. Germline values: CDR1 DFQATT, CDR2 SNEGSKA (reference sequence).

This clonotype was counted a few times. The rearrangement uses TRBV20-1 and TRBJ2-1; TRBD2 aligns across 10 bases. V dropped 0 bases and J dropped 5; count of bases not matched to a gene: 10. The CDR3 runs to 17 residues. The V gene's germline CDR1 is DFQATT and CDR2 SNEGSKA (reference sequence). The CDR3 DNA reads TGCAGTGCTAGAGAGGTAGCGGGGGGCAGGGCGCACAATGAGCAGTTCTTC. It yields the protein CSAREVAGGRAHNEQFF.

The chain uses TRBV7-6 and TRBJ2-5, with 10 bases lining up with TRBD1. Germline-derived CDR1 and CDR2 are SGHVS and FNYEAQ. The ends lost 6 bases at V and 3 bases at J; junction bases unmatched: 7. This CDR3 has 15 residues. The CDR3 nucleotides are TGTGCCAGCAGTAAACAGACAGGGGGCGAAGAGACCCAGTACTTC. It encodes CASSKQTGGEETQYF.

This clonotype was seen more than once but under ten times. J is TRBJ2-1 and V is TRBV20-1; 7 bases line up with TRBD2. The germline V gene encodes CDR1 DFQATT and CDR2 SNEGSKA (reference sequence). V was clipped by 3 bases and J by 4 bases; unmatched bases: 12. This CDR3 region has 16 residues. The CDR3 spells CSASRWREGRYNEQFF. CDR3 bases: TGCAGTGCTAGTCGTTGGAGGGAGGGCCGGTACAATGAGCAGTTCTTC.

This clonotype turned up a few times. The J gene is TRBJ1-1, the V gene TRBV30, with 10 bases fitting TRBD1. The CDR3 is made up of 16 amino acids. Germline CDR1 GTSNPN, CDR2 SVGIG (reference sequence). V was clipped by 6 bases and J by 7 bases; unmatched bases: 17. The CDR3 region is CACPLAGTGVSGEAFF. For the CDR3, the DNA is TGTGCCTGTCCCCTCGCCGGGACAGGGGTCTCGGGTGAAGCTTTCTTT.

This clonotype was observed a handful of times. The chain employs TRBV12-3 or TRBV12-4 and TRBJ1-2; unclear D gene. This CDR3 spans 12 amino acids. Deletions cut 2 bases from V and 4 bases from J, with 5 bases between. CDR3 sequence: CASSLQSYGYTF. In nucleotides, the CDR3 is TGTGCCAGCAGTTTACAGAGCTATGGCTACACCTTC.

This clonotype was counted between two and nine times. This chain links TRBV6-1 with TRBJ1-6; 8 bases align to TRBD1. J gave up 6 bases and V 6 bases, and 4 bases lay outside the gene matches. CDR1 and CDR2 from the germline V gene are MNHNS and SASEGT. The CDR3 has 14 residues. The CDR3 loop reads CASSVTGVNSPLHF. The CDR3 DNA reads TGTGCCAGCAGCGTGACAGGGGTTAATTCACCCCTCCACTTT.

This clonotype was detected only a few times. This chain connects TRBV5-5 to TRBJ2-1, with D perhaps TRBD1 (6 bases). Germline V gene lookup returns CDR1 SGHKS and CDR2 YYEKEE (reference sequence). V lost 2 bases and J 4 bases, leaving 13 bases between the germline ends. The CDR3 spans 15 residues. In DNA, the CDR3 is TGTGCCAGCAGCTTCGCAGGGGCACCGTACAATGAGCAGTTCTTC. Residues: CASSFAGAPYNEQFF.

This clonotype was seen a few times. The chain has TRBV6-5 and TRBJ2-7, with a tentative D call TRBD2 (5 bases). V lost 5 bases and J 0 bases, leaving 14 bases between the germline ends. CDR1 is MNHEY, CDR2 SVGAGI, per germline. The CDR3 has 15 residues. CDR3 residues: CASSTPRGSSYEQYF. For the CDR3, the DNA is TGTGCCAGCAGTACTCCCCGGGGTAGCTCCTACGAGCAGTACTTC.

There are a few counts of this clonotype. The gene calls are TRBV5-5 and TRBJ2-7, with TRBD2 identical over 11 bases. The CDR3 covers 15 residues. J was trimmed by 3 bases and V by 3 bases; bases with no gene match: 5. Germline V gene sequence: CDR1 SGHKS, CDR2 YYEKEE (reference sequence). The CDR3 reads CASSSPGLAVYEQYF. DNA of the CDR3: TGTGCCAGCAGCTCCCCGGGACTAGCGGTCTACGAGCAGTACTTC.

A word on this clonotype: Relative to the germline gene, one junction end is altered; a read error may explain this. The rearrangement joins TRBV12-3 or TRBV12-4 to TRBJ2-1; 11 positions match TRBD2. CDR3 size: 17 residues. CDR3 in amino acids: CASSLILAGDSHNEQFF. CDR3 DNA sequence: TGTGCCAGCAGTCTGATACTAGCGGGGGACTCCCACAATGAGCAGTTCTTC.

The chain couples TRBV11-2 to TRBJ2-1; possible D gene TRBD1, 5 bases. The CDR3 has 13 amino acids. V dropped 5 bases and J dropped 7 bases, with 12 bases sitting between them. Germline loops: CDR1 SGHAT, CDR2 FQNNGV. This CDR3 reads CASSPGSENEQFF. For the CDR3, the DNA is TGTGCCAGCAGCCCAGGGTCGGAGAATGAGCAGTTCTTC.

The V gene is TRBV9, the J gene TRBJ1-6; D gene uncertain. The germline CDR1 and CDR2 sequences are SGDLS and YYNGEE. This CDR3 is built from 14 residues. V was clipped by 4 bases and J by 14 bases, with 19 bases between them. CDR3 sequence (DNA): TGTGCCAGCAGCCCGGGAGTTGGCCCGGAGGCCCTCCACTTT. It codes for CASSPGVGPEALHF.